What follows are 21 T cell receptor beta chains derived from one specimen sequenced in a study of shared clonotypes between healthy human individuals. The assay was immunoSEQ multiplex PCR, and TCRdb's table has in-frame clones only and misses some. The sample includes about 500,000 clones, approximately 80% of them seen just once. Sequencing was done on a sample of PBMCs. The source is a woman aged 40 to 50 in good health. Some clones in this sample may be carry-over from other donors' samples.

This chain connects TRBV2 to TRBJ2-7, with 10 bases that match TRBD1. V lost 6 bases to trimming and J lost 3 bases; unmatched junction nucleotides: 8. This CDR3 comprises 15 residues. Germline CDR1 reads SNHLY; CDR2 reads FYNNEI. The CDR3 spells CASRLFGDRGYEQYF. The CDR3 DNA is TGTGCCAGCAGACTGTTTGGGGACAGGGGCTACGAGCAGTACTTC.

The J gene is TRBJ2-5, the V gene TRBV29-1; possibly TRBD1 or TRBD2 for D (6 bases each). V dropped 4 bases and J dropped 9 bases, with 15 bases sitting between them. The CDR3 is made up of 12 amino acids. Germline CDR1 is SQVTM and CDR2 is ANQGSEA. The CDR3 region is CSVALARGAQYF. The CDR3 bases are TGCAGCGTTGCACTAGCCAGGGGAGCCCAGTACTTC.

This sequence joins TRBV28 and TRBJ2-7, with 10 bases fitting TRBD2. The length of the CDR3 is 16 residues. V shed 5 bases, J shed 4 bases, and the junction held 11 bases outside the gene matches. The germline CDR1 and CDR2 sequences are MDHEN and SYDVKM. CDR3 coding DNA: TGTGCCAGCAGTCCACCGGGACTAGCGATAGTATACGAGCAGTACTTC. As protein: CASSPPGLAIVYEQYF. Full variable domain (missing parts from reference TRBV28 and TRBJ2-7): DVKVTQSSRYLVKRTGEKVFLECVQDMDHENMFWYRQDPGLGLRLIYFSYDVKMKEKGDIPEGYSVSREKKERFSLILESASTNQTSMYLCASSPPGLAIVYEQYFGPGTRLTVT.

The rearrangement uses TRBV4-2 and TRBJ2-5; either TRBD1 or TRBD2 may supply D (5 bases each). This CDR3 has 18 amino acids. Trimming left V 0 bases short and J 5 bases short, with 22 bases between. Germline V gene lookup returns CDR1 LGHNA and CDR2 YNFKEQ. The CDR3 sequence is CASSQDGGGGLAWETQYF. The DNA for the CDR3 is TGTGCCAGCAGCCAAGATGGGGGTGGAGGATTAGCGTGGGAGACCCAGTACTTC.

The chain recombines TRBV15 with TRBJ2-1, with D uncertain. Germline loops: CDR1 LNHNV, CDR2 YYDKDF (reference sequence). The CDR3 sequence is 13 residues long. Trimming pared 0 bases from V and 9 bases from J, leaving 9 bases between. This CDR3 reads CATSRDQAVEQFF. CDR3 bases: TGTGCCACCAGCAGAGATCAAGCTGTTGAGCAGTTCTTC.

This clone was counted only a few times. The J gene is TRBJ1-5, the V gene TRBV2, with a weak D call TRBD1 (6 bases). CDR1 and CDR2 from the germline V gene are SNHLY and FYNNEI. This CDR3 is built from 14 residues. The V end was cut by 6 bases, the J end by 7 bases, with 16 bases between. The CDR3 bases are TGTGCCAGCAGGGCAGGGGTGGCCGGACAGCCCCAGCATTTT. Translated: CASRAGVAGQPQHF.

V gene TRBV18 combines with J gene TRBJ2-7; possibly TRBD1 for D (5 bases). From germline, CDR1 is KGHSH and CDR2 LQKENI. V was clipped by 2 bases and J by 5 bases, with 10 bases between them. This CDR3 has 13 residues. CDR3 region: CASSPGPGNEQYF. The CDR3, as DNA: TGTGCCAGCTCACCAGGTCCAGGGAACGAGCAGTACTTC.

The gene calls are TRBV28 and TRBJ1-1; D unclear. Trimming pared 7 bases from V and 6 bases from J, leaving 18 bases between. CDR1 and CDR2 (germline): MDHEN, SYDVKM. The CDR3 spans 14 residues. The CDR3: CASTLPTLSPEAFF. In nucleotides, the CDR3 is TGTGCCAGCACCCTTCCTACATTGTCCCCTGAAGCTTTCTTT. Filled out from reference TRBV28 and TRBJ1-1, the complete variable domain reads DVKVTQSSRYLVKRTGEKVFLECVQDMDHENMFWYRQDPGLGLRLIYFSYDVKMKEKGDIPEGYSVSREKKERFSLILESASTNQTSMYLCASTLPTLSPEAFFGQGTRLTVV.

For this clone: A far larger clone is only one base removed, so a read error is likely. In the same sample, other DNA sequences code for this CDR3. The chain uses TRBV30 and TRBJ2-7; D uncertain. The DNA matches TRBJ2-5 better at its end, which makes the J call doubtful. This CDR3 is built from 13 residues. Germline V gives CDR1 GTSNPN, CDR2 SVGIG (reference sequence). The CDR3 region has the DNA TGTGCCTGGAGTGGGCTAGATGGTGGGACCCAGTACTTC. This translates into CAWSGLDGGTQYF.

This rearrangement joins TRBV9 to TRBJ2-1; 7 bases align to TRBD2. Germline CDR1 SGDLS, CDR2 YYNGEE. The CDR3 loop spans 18 amino acids. The V and J ends lost 0 bases and 0 bases, in that order; junction bases with no gene match: 9. CDR3 sequence reads: CASSVGDRGTISYNEQFF. The CDR3 nucleotides read TGTGCCAGCAGCGTAGGGGATAGAGGGACTATCTCCTACAATGAGCAGTTCTTC.

About this clone itself: A much larger clone lies a single base off, so this may be a read error. The chain is built from TRBV7-9 and TRBJ2-5; weak D call: TRBD1 (6 bases). CDR1 is SEHNR and CDR2 is FQNEAQ in the germline V gene (reference sequence). This CDR3 contains 14 residues. CDR3 bases: TGTGTCAGCAGCACGACAGGTACTTGGGAGACCCAGTACTTC. Amino acid sequence: CVSSTTGTWETQYF.

This chain joins TRBV9 and TRBJ2-1; D could derive from TRBD1 or TRBD2 (5 bases each). Germline CDR1 is SGDLS and CDR2 is YYNGEE. Between the trimmed V and J ends, which lost 0 bases and 4 bases, there was a span of 17 bases. The CDR3 length is 17 residues. CDR3 nucleotide sequence: TGTGCCAGCAGCGTAGTAACAGGACTCGGGGCGTACAATGAGCAGTTCTTC. This translates into CASSVVTGLGAYNEQFF.

This clone was counted only a few times. The chain uses TRBV9 and TRBJ2-7; 7 nucleotides agree with TRBD1. The V gene's germline CDR1 is SGDLS and CDR2 YYNGEE. Trimming cost V 0 bases and J 3 bases; bases outside gene matches: 3. This CDR3 has 14 amino acids. Here the CDR3 reads CASSVGDRVYEQYF. The CDR3 DNA reads TGTGCCAGCAGCGTAGGTGACAGGGTCTACGAGCAGTACTTC. Full variable domain (outside the CDR3, taken from reference TRBV9 and TRBJ2-7): DSGVTQTPKHLITATGQRVTLRCSPRSGDLSVYWYQQSLDQGLQFLIQYYNGEERAKGNILERFSAQQFPDLHSELNLSSLELGDSALYFCASSVGDRVYEQYFGPGTRLTVT.

This chain links TRBV28 with TRBJ2-5; perhaps TRBD1 as D (6 bases). Trimming took off 2 bases at V and 5 bases at J, with 15 bases between the two ends. This CDR3 spans 15 amino acids. The germline gives CDR1 MDHEN, CDR2 SYDVKM. The CDR3 sequence: CASSLVTGRRETQYF. In nucleotides, the CDR3 is TGTGCCAGCAGTTTAGTAACAGGGCGGAGGGAGACCCAGTACTTC.

About this clone itself: This likely reflects a read error, since a far larger clone is one base away. This chain links TRBV29-1 with TRBJ1-1, with D possibly TRBD1 on 6 matching bases. This CDR3 is built from 17 residues. V was clipped by 1 base and J by 4 bases, with 22 bases between them. Germline CDR1 SQVTM, CDR2 ANQGSEA. The CDR3 DNA reads as TGCAGCGTTGAAGGTCCCAACGGGAGGGGGATGGGCACTGAAGCTTTCTTT. Residues: CSVEGPNGRGMGTEAFF.

This chain links TRBV28 with TRBJ1-5; D unresolved. From germline, CDR1 is MDHEN and CDR2 SYDVKM. The CDR3 extends over 11 amino acids. Trimming took off 3 bases at V and 14 bases at J, with 11 bases between the two ends. CDR3 sequence reads: CASSLDNVEHF. The DNA for the CDR3 is TGTGCCAGCAGTTTGGATAATGTGGAGCATTTT.

V is TRBV30 and J is TRBJ2-5; 7 bases map to TRBD2. V was clipped by 0 bases and J by 3 bases; unmatched bases: 16. Looked up from germline, CDR1 is GTSNPN and CDR2 is SVGIG (reference sequence). CDR3 length: 18 amino acids. The CDR3: CAWSVLRTSRGPKETQYF. The CDR3, as DNA: TGTGCCTGGAGTGTTCTTAGGACTAGTCGAGGCCCAAAAGAGACCCAGTACTTC.

The sample holds a few counts of this clone. The genes are TRBV6-1 and TRBJ2-5; D is possibly TRBD1 (5 bases). The end of the DNA aligns better with TRBJ2-7, so the J call may be wrong. The CDR3 spans 16 residues. Looked up from germline, CDR1 is MNHNS and CDR2 is SASEGT. Here the CDR3 DNA reads TGTGCCAGCAGTCAAGGGGCAGGCTATAGCTCCTACGAGCAGTACTTC. It encodes CASSQGAGYSSYEQYF.

Note on this clone: In the same sample, other DNA sequences code for this CDR3. The chain uses TRBV5-1 and TRBJ1-2; weak D call: TRBD1 (5 bases). The CDR3 has 14 residues. The germline V and J ends were trimmed by 1 base and 4 bases, with 11 bases remaining between them. Germline-derived CDR1 and CDR2 are SGHRS and YFSETQ. This chain's CDR3 is CASSLSTGSYGYTF. CDR3 sequence (DNA): TGCGCCAGCAGCTTGAGTACAGGCAGCTATGGCTACACCTTC.

Of note for this clone: One base away lies a much larger clone, so this may be a sequencing read error. The rearrangement uses TRBV21-1 and TRBJ1-5; the table gives TRBD1 as D, unverified against the DNA. TRBV21-1 is an annotated pseudogene. The CDR3 length is 19 residues. The CDR3 spells CASSKEVSGHSGGNQPQHF. CDR3 coding DNA: TGTGCCAGCAGCAAAGAGGTCTCGGGACATTCCGGAGGCAATCAGCCCCAGCATTTT.

This clone was observed a single time. The chain links TRBV28 to TRBJ1-1; D gene ambiguous. The CDR3 totals 13 residues. Germline V CDR1 and CDR2: MDHEN, SYDVKM. Trimming removed 5 bases from V and 3 bases from J, with 10 bases in between. The CDR3 DNA sequence: TGTGCCAGCAGTGCCCGCATGGACACTGAAGCTTTCTTT. This codes for CASSARMDTEAFF.